This T cell receptor beta chain was recovered during a study of T cells in Graves' hyperthyroidism and ophthalmopathy. Researchers took RNA transcripts and amplified the TCR beta CDR3 regions from them. The HTBI primer set was used in a first-round RT-PCR of the TCR CDR3. In TCRdb, the multiplex PCR reads were re-called with MiXCR into one record per CDR3 protein. The data contain 300,000 to 400,000 distinct CDR3 sequences, 11% to 15% of them singletons. The material sequenced was blood. This clonotype originated in a woman aged 55-70 years with Graves' hyperthyroidism.

The CDR3 protein is CASSQDGSHYEQYF. The CDR3 nucleotides are TGTGCCAGCAGCCAAGATGGGTCCCATTACGAGCAGTACTTC. The chain recombines TRBV3-1 with TRBJ2-7; D not resolved. The CDR3 has 14 amino acids. The V end was cut by 0 bases, the J end by 4 bases, with 10 bases between. Germline-derived CDR1 and CDR2 are LGHDT and YNNKEL (reference sequence).